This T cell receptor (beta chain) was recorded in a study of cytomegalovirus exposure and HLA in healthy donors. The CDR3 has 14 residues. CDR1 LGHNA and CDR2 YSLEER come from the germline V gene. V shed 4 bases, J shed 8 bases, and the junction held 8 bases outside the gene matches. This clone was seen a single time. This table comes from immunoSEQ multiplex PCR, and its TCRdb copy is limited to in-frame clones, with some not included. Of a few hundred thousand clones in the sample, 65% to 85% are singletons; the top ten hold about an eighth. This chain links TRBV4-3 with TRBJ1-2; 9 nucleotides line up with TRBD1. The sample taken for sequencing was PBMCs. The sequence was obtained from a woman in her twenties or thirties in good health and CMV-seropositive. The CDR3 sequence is CASSPWTGEKGYTF. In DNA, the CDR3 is TGCGCCAGCAGCCCCTGGACAGGGGAGAAGGGCTACACCTTC.